These 7 T cell receptor beta chains were all obtained from the same sample, sequenced in a study of cytomegalovirus exposure and HLA in healthy donors. The data were produced by immunoSEQ multiplex PCR, yet TCRdb's version contains in-frame clones alone and is incomplete. The data contain tens of thousands of clones, 70% to 90% of them singletons. Sequenced material: PBMCs. Source of these receptors: a woman aged 18-35 years in good health and CMV-seropositive.

The chain links TRBV11-2 to TRBJ2-7; 8 bases line up with TRBD1. Germline CDR1 reads SGHAT; CDR2 reads FQNNGV. This CDR3 spans 18 amino acids. J was trimmed by 2 bases and V by 5 bases; bases with no gene match: 17. CDR3 DNA: TGTGCCAGCAGCCTTCAGCAGGTGCCCGACAGGGGCCCCTACGAGCAGTACTTC. Its protein product is CASSLQQVPDRGPYEQYF. The whole variable domain, filled in from reference TRBV11-2 and TRBJ2-7, reads EAGVAQSPRYKIIEKRQSVAFWCNPISGHATLYWYQQILGQGPKLLIQFQNNGVVDDSQLPKDRFSAERLKGVDSTLKIQPAKLEDSAVYLCASSLQQVPDRGPYEQYFGPGTRLTVT.

The chain uses TRBV10-3 and TRBJ2-1, with 9 nucleotides matching TRBD1. Germline-derived CDR1 and CDR2 are ENHRY and SYGVKD. This CDR3 contains 16 residues. The J segment lost 7 bases and the V segment lost 6 bases, leaving 13 bases of the junction unmatched. The CDR3 sequence is CAIRPDRGSVWNEQFF. CDR3 nucleotides: TGTGCCATCAGGCCGGACAGGGGATCGGTCTGGAATGAGCAGTTCTTC.

V usage is TRBV13 and J usage is TRBJ2-3; D is perhaps TRBD2 (5 bases). Trimming left V 10 bases short and J 0 bases short, with 14 bases between. Germline V gives CDR1 PRHDT, CDR2 FYEKMQ (reference sequence). This CDR3 region has 14 residues. CDR3 sequence: CATQQRTSTDTQYF. The CDR3 DNA sequence: TGTGCCACACAGCAGCGGACTAGCACAGATACGCAGTATTTT. The full variable domain, with the rest looked up from reference TRBV13 and TRBJ2-3, is AAGVIQSPRHLIKEKRETATLKCYPIPRHDTVYWYQQGPGQDPQFLISFYEKMQSDKGSIPDRFSAQQFSDYHSELNMSSLELGDSALYFCATQQRTSTDTQYFGPGTRLTVL.

The chain uses TRBV7-2 and TRBJ2-3, with 7 nucleotides matching TRBD2. There are 15 residues in the CDR3. Germline CDR1 reads SGHTA; CDR2 reads FQGNSA. J lost 3 bases, V lost 5 bases, and 8 bases had no gene match. The CDR3 here is CASSRVGLGTDTQYF. CDR3 nucleotides: TGTGCCAGCAGCCGAGTTGGACTAGGTACAGATACGCAGTATTTT.

The chain combines TRBV2 with TRBJ1-1; TRBD1 matches 7 bases. The CDR3 loop spans 13 amino acids. With 6 bases clipped from V and 4 bases from J, the junction kept 5 bases outside the gene matches. The V gene's germline CDR1 is SNHLY and CDR2 FYNNEI. DNA for the CDR3: TGTGCCAGCAGGGGGGACAGATCCACTGAAGCTTTCTTT. Its translation: CASRGDRSTEAFF.

J is TRBJ1-2 and V is TRBV30, with D possibly TRBD1 on 6 matching bases. The CDR3 loop spans 12 amino acids. Germline V gives CDR1 GTSNPN, CDR2 SVGIG (reference sequence). With 2 bases removed from V and 8 bases from J, the gap between germline ends came to 12 bases. CDR3 coding DNA: TGTGCCTGGAGTAGGCAGGGGCACGGCTACACCTTC. Translation gives CAWSRQGHGYTF.

The gene calls are TRBV2 and TRBJ1-1, with D possibly TRBD1 on 5 matching bases. CDR3 length equals 15 residues. The germline CDR1 and CDR2 sequences are SNHLY and FYNNEI. V lost 2 bases, J lost 1 base, and 11 bases lay in between. CDR3 nucleotide sequence: TGTGCCAGCAGTGAACGAAGGGGCCGGAACACTGAAGCTTTCTTT. This codes for CASSERRGRNTEAFF.